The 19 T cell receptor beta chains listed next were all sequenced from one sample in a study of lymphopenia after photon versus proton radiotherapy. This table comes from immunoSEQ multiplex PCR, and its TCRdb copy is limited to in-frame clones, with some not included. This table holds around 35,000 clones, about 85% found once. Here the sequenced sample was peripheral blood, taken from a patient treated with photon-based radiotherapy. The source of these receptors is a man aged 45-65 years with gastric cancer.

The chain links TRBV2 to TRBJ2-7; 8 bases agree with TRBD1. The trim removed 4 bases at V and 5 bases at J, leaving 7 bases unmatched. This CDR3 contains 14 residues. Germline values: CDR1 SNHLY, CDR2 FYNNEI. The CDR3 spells CASSVRTGLHEQYF. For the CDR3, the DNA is TGTGCCAGCAGTGTACGGACAGGGCTACACGAGCAGTACTTC.

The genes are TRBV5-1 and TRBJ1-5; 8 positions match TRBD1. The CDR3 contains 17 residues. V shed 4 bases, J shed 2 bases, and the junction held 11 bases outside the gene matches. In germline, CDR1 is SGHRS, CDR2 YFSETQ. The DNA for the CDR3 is TGCGCCAGCAGCGCACTTCCAGGGGGCGATGGCAATCAGCCCCAGCATTTT. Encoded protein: CASSALPGGDGNQPQHF.

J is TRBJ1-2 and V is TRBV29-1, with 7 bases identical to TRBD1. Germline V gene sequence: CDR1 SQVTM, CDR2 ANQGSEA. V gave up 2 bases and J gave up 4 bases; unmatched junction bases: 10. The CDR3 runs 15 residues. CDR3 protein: CSVEYPWDSFYGYTF. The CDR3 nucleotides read TGCAGCGTTGAATACCCATGGGACAGCTTCTATGGCTACACCTTC.

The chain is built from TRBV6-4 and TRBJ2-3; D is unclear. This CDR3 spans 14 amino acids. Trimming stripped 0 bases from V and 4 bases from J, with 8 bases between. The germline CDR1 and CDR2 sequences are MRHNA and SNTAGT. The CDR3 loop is CASSDSKGSDTQYF. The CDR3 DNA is TGTGCCAGCAGTGACTCGAAAGGATCAGATACGCAGTATTTT.

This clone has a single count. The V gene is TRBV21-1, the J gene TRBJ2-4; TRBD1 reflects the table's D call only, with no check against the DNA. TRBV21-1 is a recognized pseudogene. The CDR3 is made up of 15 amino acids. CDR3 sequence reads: CASSNGQGGKNIQYF. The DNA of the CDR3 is TGTGCCAGCAGCAATGGACAGGGGGGCAAAAACATTCAGTACTTC.

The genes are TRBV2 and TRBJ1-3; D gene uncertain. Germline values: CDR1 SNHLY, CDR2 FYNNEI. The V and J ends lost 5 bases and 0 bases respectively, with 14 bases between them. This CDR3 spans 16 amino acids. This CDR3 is CASSKKLVDSGNTIYF. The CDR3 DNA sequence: TGTGCCAGCAGTAAGAAACTAGTTGACTCTGGAAACACCATATATTTT.

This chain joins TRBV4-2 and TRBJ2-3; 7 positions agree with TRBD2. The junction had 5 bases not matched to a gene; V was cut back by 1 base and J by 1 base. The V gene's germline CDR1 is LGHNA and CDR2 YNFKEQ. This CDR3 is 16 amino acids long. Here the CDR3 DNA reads TGTGCCAGCAGCCAAGCGGGGAGGGTTGGCACAGATACGCAGTATTTT. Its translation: CASSQAGRVGTDTQYF.

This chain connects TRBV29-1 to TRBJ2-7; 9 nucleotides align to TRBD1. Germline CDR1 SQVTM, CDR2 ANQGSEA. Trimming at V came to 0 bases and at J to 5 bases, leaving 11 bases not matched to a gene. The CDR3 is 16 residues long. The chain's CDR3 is CSVEDGYRGRSDEQYF. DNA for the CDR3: TGCAGCGTTGAAGATGGCTACAGGGGGCGATCCGACGAGCAGTACTTC.

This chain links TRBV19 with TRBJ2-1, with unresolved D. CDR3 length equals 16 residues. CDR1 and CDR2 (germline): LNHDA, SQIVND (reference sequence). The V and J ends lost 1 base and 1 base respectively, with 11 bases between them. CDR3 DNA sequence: TGTGCCAGTAGTATAGTTTTGGCTGGTTCCTACAATGAGCAGTTCTTC. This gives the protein CASSIVLAGSYNEQFF.

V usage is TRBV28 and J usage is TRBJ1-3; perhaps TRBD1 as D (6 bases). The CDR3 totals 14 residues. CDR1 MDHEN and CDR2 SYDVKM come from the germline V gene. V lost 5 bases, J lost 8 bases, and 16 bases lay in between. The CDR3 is CASSPTSNRDTIYF. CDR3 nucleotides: TGTGCCAGCAGTCCGACCTCCAACAGGGACACCATATATTTT.

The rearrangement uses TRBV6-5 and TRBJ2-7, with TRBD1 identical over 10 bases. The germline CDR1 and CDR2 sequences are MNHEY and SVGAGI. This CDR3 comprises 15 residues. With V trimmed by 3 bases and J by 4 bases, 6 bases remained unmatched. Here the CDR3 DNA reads TGTGCCAGCAGTTATGCCGGGACAGGGGTTTACGAGCAGTACTTC. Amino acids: CASSYAGTGVYEQYF.

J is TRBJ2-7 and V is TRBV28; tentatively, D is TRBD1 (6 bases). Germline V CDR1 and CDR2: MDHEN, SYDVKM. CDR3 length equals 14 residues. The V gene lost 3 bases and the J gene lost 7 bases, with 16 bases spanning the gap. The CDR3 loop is CASSFFLRGWEQYF. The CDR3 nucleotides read TGTGCCAGCAGTTTTTTCCTCAGGGGTTGGGAGCAGTACTTC. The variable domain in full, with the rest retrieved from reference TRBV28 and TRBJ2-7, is DVKVTQSSRYLVKRTGEKVFLECVQDMDHENMFWYRQDPGLGLRLIYFSYDVKMKEKGDIPEGYSVSREKKERFSLILESASTNQTSMYLCASSFFLRGWEQYFGPGTRLTVT.

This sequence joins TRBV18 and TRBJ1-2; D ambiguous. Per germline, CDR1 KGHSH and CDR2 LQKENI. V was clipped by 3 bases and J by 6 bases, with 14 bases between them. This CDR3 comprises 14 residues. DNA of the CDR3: TGTGCCAGCTCACCGGGGAGGAAACTCAATGGCTACACCTTC. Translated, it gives CASSPGRKLNGYTF.

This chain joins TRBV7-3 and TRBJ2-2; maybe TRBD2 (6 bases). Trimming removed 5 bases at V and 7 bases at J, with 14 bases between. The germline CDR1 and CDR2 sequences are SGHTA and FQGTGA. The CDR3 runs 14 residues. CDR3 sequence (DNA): TGTGCCAGCAGCCCTCGGTCGGGGGTCGGGGAGCTGTTTTTT. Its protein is CASSPRSGVGELFF.

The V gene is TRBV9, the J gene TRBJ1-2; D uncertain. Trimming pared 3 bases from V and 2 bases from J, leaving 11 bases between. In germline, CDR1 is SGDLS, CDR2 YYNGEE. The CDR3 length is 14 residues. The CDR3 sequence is CASSAAGRNYGYTF. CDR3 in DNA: TGTGCCAGCAGCGCAGCTGGACGGAACTATGGCTACACCTTC.

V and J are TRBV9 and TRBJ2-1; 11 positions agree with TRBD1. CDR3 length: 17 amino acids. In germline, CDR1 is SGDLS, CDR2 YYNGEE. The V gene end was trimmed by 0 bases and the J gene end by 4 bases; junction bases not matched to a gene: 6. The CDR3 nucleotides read TGTGCCAGCAGCGTAGAAGAAGGGACAGGGGGGTACAATGAGCAGTTCTTC. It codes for CASSVEEGTGGYNEQFF.

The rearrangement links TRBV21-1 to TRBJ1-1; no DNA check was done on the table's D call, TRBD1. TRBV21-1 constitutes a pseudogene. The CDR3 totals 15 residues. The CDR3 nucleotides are TGTGCCAGCAGCAAAGATGAGACAAAAAACACTGAAGCTTTCTTT. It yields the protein CASSKDETKNTEAFF.

In DNA form, the CDR3 reads TGTGCTAGTAGAAACAGCGGAGGGGGCGGTGAGCAGTTCTTC. Its translation is CASRNSGGGGEQFF. The chain has TRBV12-5 and TRBJ2-1; tentatively, D is TRBD1 (7 bases). V was trimmed by 8 bases and J by 9 bases, leaving 20 bases between them. The CDR3 loop spans 14 amino acids. CDR1 and CDR2 (germline): LGHNT, FRNRAP.

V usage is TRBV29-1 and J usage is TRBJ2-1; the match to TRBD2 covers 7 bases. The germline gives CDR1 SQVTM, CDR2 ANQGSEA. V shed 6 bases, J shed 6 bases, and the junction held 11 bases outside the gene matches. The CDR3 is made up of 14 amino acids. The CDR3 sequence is CSVVGGSGFNEQFF. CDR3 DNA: TGCAGCGTAGTTGGCGGGAGTGGTTTCAATGAGCAGTTCTTC.